The 10 T cell receptor beta chains reported below all come from one sample, sequenced in a study of long-term antiretroviral therapy in people with HIV. Survey-level immunoSEQ v3.0 assays were run. The method was immunoSEQ multiplex PCR; TCRdb's version includes in-frame clones alone and lacks a portion of them. Of 26,000 or so clones listed, around 88% are singletons. This specimen was unsorted PBMCs, taken 3 years after starting antiretroviral therapy. All receptors derive from a man in his late teens or twenties with HIV.

In this sample, this clone turned up a few times. The chain links TRBV7-8 to TRBJ1-5, with 7 bases identical to TRBD1. V shed 1 base, J shed 2 bases, and the junction held 11 bases outside the gene matches. The CDR3 extends over 18 amino acids. CDR1 is SGHVS, CDR2 FQNEAQ, per germline. The CDR3 sequence: CASSLVGLGGMGNQPQHF. DNA of the CDR3: TGTGCCAGCAGCTTAGTGGGTTTAGGGGGCATGGGCAATCAGCCCCAGCATTTT.

The chain couples TRBV5-4 to TRBJ1-4; the D gene is possibly TRBD1 (6 bases). With 1 base removed from V and 7 bases from J, the gap between germline ends came to 11 bases. Germline loops: CDR1 SGHNT, CDR2 YYREEE (reference sequence). This CDR3 region has 14 residues. The CDR3 DNA sequence: TGTGCCAGCAGCTTGACAGGGAAAAGTGAAAAACTGTTTTTT. Encoded protein: CASSLTGKSEKLFF.

V usage is TRBV6-1 and J usage is TRBJ1-5; D call uncertain. Germline lookup yields CDR1 MNHNS and CDR2 SASEGT. This CDR3 is 11 amino acids long. Trimming shortened V by 7 bases and J by 8 bases, and 9 bases separated the two germline ends. The CDR3 region is CASNGGEPQHF. CDR3 coding DNA: TGTGCCAGCAACGGTGGTGAGCCCCAGCATTTT.

The rearrangement links TRBV6-5 to TRBJ1-5; D is possibly TRBD1 (5 bases). CDR3 length equals 14 residues. Trimming removed 4 bases at V and 2 bases at J, with 9 bases between. Germline CDR1 and CDR2: MNHEY and SVGAGI. Written as DNA, the CDR3 is TGTGCCAGCAGTTTGGCAGGGCGCAATCAGCCCCAGCATTTT. This encodes CASSLAGRNQPQHF.

The table lists this clone with a few counts. The rearrangement uses TRBV7-9 and TRBJ1-2; no reliable D call. The V end lost 5 bases, the J end lost 6 bases, and 10 bases lay between the germline ends. This CDR3 spans 12 amino acids. CDR1 and CDR2 (germline): SEHNR, FQNEAQ (reference sequence). CDR3 region: CASSPRTDGYTF. In DNA, the CDR3 is TGTGCCAGCAGCCCTCGGACGGATGGCTACACCTTC. Full variable domain (rest looked up from reference TRBV7-9 and TRBJ1-2): DTGVSQNPRHKITKRGQNVTFRCDPISEHNRLYWYRQTLGQGPEFLTYFQNEAQLEKSRLLSDRFSAERPKGSFSTLEIQRTEQGDSAMYLCASSPRTDGYTFGSGTRLTVV.

The chain links TRBV6-5 to TRBJ2-1; a possible D gene is TRBD2 (6 bases). V lost 4 bases and J 8 bases, leaving 12 bases between the germline ends. The germline V gene has CDR1 MNHEY and CDR2 SVGAGI. The CDR3 sequence is 13 residues long. The CDR3 sequence: CASSLPGGDEQFF. CDR3 in DNA: TGTGCCAGCAGTTTACCAGGCGGGGATGAGCAGTTCTTC.

This chain connects TRBV7-8 to TRBJ2-3; D not resolved. CDR1 and CDR2 (germline): SGHVS, FQNEAQ. The CDR3 spans 12 residues. Trimming removed 7 bases at V and 4 bases at J, with 9 bases between. CDR3 sequence: CASKQSSDTQYF. The DNA for the CDR3 is TGTGCCAGCAAACAAAGTTCAGATACGCAGTATTTT.

V usage is TRBV29-1 and J usage is TRBJ2-1; maybe TRBD1 (6 bases). This CDR3 comprises 17 residues. V lost 5 bases to trimming and J lost 0 bases, with 20 bases between them. Germline CDR1 is SQVTM and CDR2 is ANQGSEA. The CDR3 sequence is CSVPGTPWGSSYNEQFF. CDR3 in DNA: TGCAGCGTTCCCGGGACACCGTGGGGGAGCTCCTACAATGAGCAGTTCTTC.

In its sample, this clone was seen a few times. At the DNA level, this CDR3 is encoded by other sequences in the same sample as well. The chain carries TRBV11-2 and TRBJ1-5, with no clear D. The germline V gene has CDR1 SGHAT and CDR2 FQNNGV. This CDR3 contains 13 residues. Trimming cost V 5 bases and J 2 bases, with 7 bases left between them. Here the CDR3 DNA reads TGTGCCAGCAGCCCTGGGGGCAATCAGCCCCAGCATTTT. Amino acid sequence: CASSPGGNQPQHF.

The CDR3 protein is CASSETKAWGTQYF. DNA for the CDR3: TGTGCCAGCAGTGAAACGAAGGCCTGGGGGACCCAGTACTTC. The chain employs TRBV6-1 and TRBJ2-5; the D is unclear. The CDR3 covers 14 residues. The V gene lost 2 bases and the J gene lost 7 bases, with 14 bases spanning the gap. The V gene's germline CDR1 is MNHNS and CDR2 SASEGT.